The entry below describes one T cell receptor beta chain. Primers included in the PCR were 60 Vbeta and 13 Jbeta primers. Sequenced by immunoSEQ multiplex PCR; TCRdb stores in-frame clones only, minus some. The sample yields 150,000 to 200,000 clones, roughly 9.5% seen once. This sample was included in a study of cytomegalovirus exposure and HLA in healthy donors. Germline CDR1 is LNHNV and CDR2 is YYDKDF (reference sequence). The ends were cut back, 1 base at V and 6 bases at J, with 7 bases in the middle. The CDR3 consists of 13 residues. The receptor was isolated from a woman in her thirties in good health and CMV-seropositive. The chain carries TRBV15 and TRBJ1-5; weak D call: TRBD1 (5 bases). Sequenced material: PBMCs. The chain's CDR3 is CATSRVGVQPQHF. The CDR3 region has the DNA TGTGCCACCAGCAGAGTAGGGGTTCAGCCCCAGCATTTT. Full variable domain (missing parts from reference TRBV15 and TRBJ1-5): DAMVIQNPRYQVTQFGKPVTLSCSQTLNHNVMYWYQQKSSQAPKLLFHYYDKDFNNEADTPDNFQSRRPNTSFCFLDIRSPGLGDTAMYLCATSRVGVQPQHFGDGTRLSIL.